The clone carrying this T cell receptor beta chain occurred a few times. Its target is unknown. Stability required unchanged lesions during the previous 6 months. Confetti depigmentation, marking active vitiligo, was absent in these patients. This record belongs to a study of resident and recirculating memory T cells in vitiligo. General study findings and limits: No single dominant TCR clone appeared; lesion clonality varied. Different lesions suggested infiltration by different T cell clones.

Sequencing was performed with immunoSEQ multiplex PCR; in TCRdb, only in-frame clones are kept and a portion is missing. The table has about 45,000 clones, around nine tenths seen once. The source of this sequence is a male donor with vitiligo. Sample: blood.

DNA of the CDR3: TGTGCCAGCAACCCACAGGGGGCGAATCAGCCCCAGCATTTT. It specifies CASNPQGANQPQHF. The V and J genes are TRBV6-6 and TRBJ1-5, with 9 bases lining up with TRBD1. Germline-derived CDR1 and CDR2 are MNHNY and SVGAGI (reference sequence). With V trimmed by 7 bases and J by 4 bases, 5 bases remained unmatched. The CDR3 extends over 14 amino acids.